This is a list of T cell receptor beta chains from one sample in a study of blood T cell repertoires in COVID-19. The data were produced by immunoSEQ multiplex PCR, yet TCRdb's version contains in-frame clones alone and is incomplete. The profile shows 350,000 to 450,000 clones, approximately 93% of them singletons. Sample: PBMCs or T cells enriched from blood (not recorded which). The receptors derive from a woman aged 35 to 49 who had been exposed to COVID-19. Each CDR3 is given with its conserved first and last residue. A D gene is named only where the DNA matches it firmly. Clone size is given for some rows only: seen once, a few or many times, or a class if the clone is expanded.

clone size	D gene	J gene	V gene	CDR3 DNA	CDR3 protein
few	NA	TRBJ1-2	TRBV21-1	TGTGCCAGCAGCCCCACAGTGAAAGGCTACACCTTC	CASSPTVKGYTF
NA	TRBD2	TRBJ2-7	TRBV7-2	TGTGCCAGCAGCCAGCGGTCTAGCGGGTCCTCCTCCTACGAGCAGTACTTC	CASSQRSSGSSSYEQYF
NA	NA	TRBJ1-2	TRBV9	TGTGCCAGCAGCGTAGCAGTGGGGCGTGATGGCTACACCTTC	CASSVAVGRDGYTF
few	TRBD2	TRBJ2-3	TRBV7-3	TGTGCCAGCAGCTTAACAGGGACTAGCGGAGACGGGAGAACAGATACGCAGTATTTT	CASSLTGTSGDGRTDTQYF
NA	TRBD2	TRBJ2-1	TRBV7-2	TGTGCCAGCACCCAGACTAGCGGGAGGGCCGCTGGGGCCAATGAGCAGTTCTTC	CASTQTSGRAAGANEQFF
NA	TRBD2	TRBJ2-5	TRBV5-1	TGCGCCAGCAGCGAGCAGTCGGGGGGCCAAGAGACCCAGTACTTC	CASSEQSGGQETQYF
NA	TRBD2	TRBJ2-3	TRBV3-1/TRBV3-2	TGTGCCAGCAGCCTTAGCGGGGGGGCGGATACGCAGTATTTT	CASSLSGGADTQYF
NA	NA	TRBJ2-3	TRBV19	TGTGCCAGTAGTAGGCCGGGATCCGCCCCAGATACGCAGTATTTT	CASSRPGSAPDTQYF
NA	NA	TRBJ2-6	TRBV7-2	TGTGCCAGCAGCTTTGGGGGGGCCGGGGCCAACGTCCTGACTTTC	CASSFGGAGANVLTF
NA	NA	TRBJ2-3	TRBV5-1	TGCGCCAGCAGCCTACAGGGTAAGAGCACAGATACGCAGTATTTT	CASSLQGKSTDTQYF
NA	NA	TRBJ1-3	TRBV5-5	TGTGCCAGCAGCTTGGGGCCTGGAAACACCATATATTTT	CASSLGPGNTIYF
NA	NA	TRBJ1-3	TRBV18	TGTGCCAGCTCACCGGGAGGGGCAGGAAACACCATATATTTT	CASSPGGAGNTIYF
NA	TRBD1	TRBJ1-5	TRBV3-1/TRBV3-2	TGTGCCAGCAGCCCCGGGACAGGGCGACAGCCCCAGCATTTT	CASSPGTGRQPQHF
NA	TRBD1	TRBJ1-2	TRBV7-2	TGTGCCAGCAGCTGGGATACAGGGGGCAACTATGGCTACACCTTC	CASSWDTGGNYGYTF
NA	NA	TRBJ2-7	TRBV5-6	TGTGCCAGCAGCCCACCAGGGATACGCTACGAGCAGTACTTC	CASSPPGIRYEQYF
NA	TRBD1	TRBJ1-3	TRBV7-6	TGTGCCAGCAGCATAACAGGGGCAGCGTCTGGAAACACCATATATTTT	CASSITGAASGNTIYF
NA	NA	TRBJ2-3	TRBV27	TGTGCCAGCAGTGCCAACAGGGTCCGGAGCACAGATACGCAGTATTTT	CASSANRVRSTDTQYF
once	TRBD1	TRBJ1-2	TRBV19	TGTGCCAGTAGTATGGGACAGAGTCTTAACTATGGCTACACCTTC	CASSMGQSLNYGYTF
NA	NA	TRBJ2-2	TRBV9	TGTGCCAGCAGCTATCTTACGGGGTCCGGGGAGCTGTTTTTT	CASSYLTGSGELFF
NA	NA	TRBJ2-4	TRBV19	TGTGCCAGTAGTATCGTCGACTACCCGGTAGCCAAAAACATTCAGTACTTC	CASSIVDYPVAKNIQYF
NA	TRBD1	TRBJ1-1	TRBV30	TGTGCCTGGCAGGGGGTTTTTAACACTGAAGCTTTCTTT	CAWQGVFNTEAFF
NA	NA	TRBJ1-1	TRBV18	TGTGCCAGCTCACGTCCGAGTATGACTGAAGCTTTCTTT	CASSRPSMTEAFF
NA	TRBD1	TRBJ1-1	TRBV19	TGTGCCAGTAGTATAGGTTTAACAGGGGGAAACACTGAAGCTTTCTTT	CASSIGLTGGNTEAFF
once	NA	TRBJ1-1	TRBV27	TGTGCCAGCATCTTTCTGGGGGCGAACACTGAAGCTTTCTTT	CASIFLGANTEAFF
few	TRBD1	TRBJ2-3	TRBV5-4	TGTGCCAGCAGCTTGAGGACAGGGGGGTTAGATACGCAGTATTTT	CASSLRTGGLDTQYF
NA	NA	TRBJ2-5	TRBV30	TGTGCCTGGAGCCTGGGGGGACGAGAGACCCAGTACTTC	CAWSLGGRETQYF
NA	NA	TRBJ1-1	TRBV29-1	TGCAGCGTTGAACAGGATGACACTGAAGCTTTCTTT	CSVEQDDTEAFF
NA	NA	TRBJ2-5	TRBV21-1	TGTGCCAGCAGCAAATCGCGGCGACTAGTAGAGACCCAGTACTTC	CASSKSRRLVETQYF
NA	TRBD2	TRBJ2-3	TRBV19	TGTGCCAGTAGTCCTAGCGGGAGGGCCCTCCCAGATACGCAGTATTTT	CASSPSGRALPDTQYF
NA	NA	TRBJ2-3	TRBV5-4	TGTGCCAGCAGCTTGAGTAGCGGTAGCACAGATACGCAGTATTTT	CASSLSSGSTDTQYF
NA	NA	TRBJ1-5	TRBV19	TGTGCCAGTAGTGCGGGACGGACACGTAACAATCAGCCCCAGCATTTT	CASSAGRTRNNQPQHF
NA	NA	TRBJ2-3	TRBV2	TGTGCCAGCAGTACGACAGGGTCGGGGGCAGATACGCAGTATTTT	CASSTTGSGADTQYF
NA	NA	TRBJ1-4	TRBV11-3	TGTGCCAGCAGCGCACATGCCCAGGGTTCGATAGAACTGTTTTTT	CASSAHAQGSIELFF
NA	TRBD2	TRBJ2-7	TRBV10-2	TGCGCCAGCAGTGAATATGGGGGAGGGGCCTACGAGCAGTACTTC	CASSEYGGGAYEQYF
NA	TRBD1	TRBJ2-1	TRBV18	TGTGCCAGCTCACCGTCTAGTCGGGACAGGGCCTTGAATGAGCAGTTCTTC	CASSPSSRDRALNEQFF
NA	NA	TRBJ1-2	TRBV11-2	TGTGCCAGCAGCTTAGGATCCGCAGGGACACCTTGGGGCTACACCTTC	CASSLGSAGTPWGYTF
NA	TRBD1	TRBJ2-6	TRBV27	TGTGCCAGCAGTTGGTGGCAGGGGGCTGGGGCCAACGTCCTGACTTTC	CASSWWQGAGANVLTF
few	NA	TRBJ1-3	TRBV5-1	TGCGCCAGCAGCATAGGACATGGCTCTGGAAACACCATATATTTT	CASSIGHGSGNTIYF
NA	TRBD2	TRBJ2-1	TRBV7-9	TGTGCCAGCAGCTCACTAGCGTTAGATGAGCAGTTCTTC	CASSSLALDEQFF
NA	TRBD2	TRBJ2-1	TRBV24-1	TGTGCCACCAGTGCCTCGACTTTGAGAGCGGGAGGACAGCAGTTCTTC	CATSASTLRAGGQQFF
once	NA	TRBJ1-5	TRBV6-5	TGTGCCAGCAGCCCGACAGGCCTCAATCAGCCCCAGCATTTT	CASSPTGLNQPQHF
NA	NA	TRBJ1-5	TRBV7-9	TGTGCCAGCAGCCAGACAGGAAATAGCAATCAGCCCCAGCATTTT	CASSQTGNSNQPQHF
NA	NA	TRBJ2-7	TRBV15	TGTGCCACCAGCAGAGATTCGCGGGGTCGCGAGCAGTACTTC	CATSRDSRGREQYF
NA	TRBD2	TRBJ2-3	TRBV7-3	TGTGCCAGCAGCTCTATCCTCTATGCGGGGGGGTCAGATACGCAGTATTTT	CASSSILYAGGSDTQYF
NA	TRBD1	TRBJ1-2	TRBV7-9	TGTGCCAGCAGCGTTAGGACAGGGGATGGCTACACCTTC	CASSVRTGDGYTF
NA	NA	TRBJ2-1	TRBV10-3	TGTGCCATCTCGTTTGGGGCGCGCAATGAGCAGTTCTTC	CAISFGARNEQFF
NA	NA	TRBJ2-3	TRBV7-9	TGTGCCAGCAGCTTCGGGAGCGCAGATACGCAGTATTTT	CASSFGSADTQYF
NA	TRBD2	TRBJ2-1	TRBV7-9	TGTGCCAGCAGCTTAGTTTCGGGAGGGGGTATCAATGAGCAGTTCTTC	CASSLVSGGGINEQFF